The text below deals with one T cell receptor (beta chain). This entry is derived from a study of blood T cell repertoires in COVID-19. Across the whole study: The study drew acute and convalescent COVID-19 samples from the United States, Italy and Spain.

Repertoires were generated with immunoSEQ multiplex PCR, while TCRdb's copy carries only in-frame clones and drops some. The repertoire holds more than 90,000 clones, with around 85% as singletons. CDR1 is SGHDN, CDR2 FVKESK, per germline. The CDR3 is 13 amino acids. Deletions cut 2 bases from V and 2 bases from J, with 6 bases between. V is TRBV14 and J is TRBJ2-5; D call uncertain. The sample was peripheral blood. This receptor was taken from a woman in her 70s with active or convalescent COVID-19. The CDR3 nucleotides read TGTGCCAGCAGCCAATACAGACAAGAGACCCAGTACTTC. It codes for CASSQYRQETQYF.